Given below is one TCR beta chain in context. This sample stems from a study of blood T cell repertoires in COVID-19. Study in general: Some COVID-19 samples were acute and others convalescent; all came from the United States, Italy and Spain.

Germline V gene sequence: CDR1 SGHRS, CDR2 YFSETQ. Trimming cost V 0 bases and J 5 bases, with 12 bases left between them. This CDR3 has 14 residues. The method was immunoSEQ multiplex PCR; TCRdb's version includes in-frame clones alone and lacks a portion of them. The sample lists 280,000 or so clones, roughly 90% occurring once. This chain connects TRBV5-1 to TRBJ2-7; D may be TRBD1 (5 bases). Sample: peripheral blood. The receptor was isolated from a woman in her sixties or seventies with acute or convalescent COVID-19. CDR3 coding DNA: TGCGCCAGCAGCTTGGCACAGGCGTGGGACGAGCAGTACTTC. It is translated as CASSLAQAWDEQYF. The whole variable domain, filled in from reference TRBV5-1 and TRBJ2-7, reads KAGVTQTPRYLIKTRGQQVTLSCSPISGHRSVSWYQQTPGQGLQFLFEYFSETQRNKGNFPGRFSGRQFSNSRSEMNVSTLELGDSALYLCASSLAQAWDEQYFGPGTRLTVT.